One sample yielded the 11 T cell receptor beta chains listed below, sequenced in a study of identical twins (dated by TCRdb to the mid-2010s). The library came from 5' RACE. The run used an Illumina HiSeq 2000. The public reads were run again by TCRdb, first through fastp at Q25 and then through MiXCR, and only productive beta chains were kept. Entries are consolidated by CDR3 protein sequence, retaining the most common genes and DNA. The sample table contains some 900,000 distinct CDR3 sequences; only one count was recorded for 9% to 15% of them. Of the sample, around 1.5% is held by the ten largest clones. The same specimen was also included in a second study, on yellow fever vaccine responses in identical twins.

The specimen was PBMCs. The receptors originated from a young woman in good health.

This clonotype came up a few times. The chain is built from TRBV20-1 and TRBJ1-5, with TRBD1 matching 7 bases. This CDR3 has 19 amino acids. Germline CDR1 DFQATT, CDR2 SNEGSKA (reference sequence). The J segment lost 4 bases and the V segment lost 2 bases, leaving 20 bases of the junction unmatched. The CDR3 reads CSARPPNTGTETLNQPQHF. The CDR3 DNA is TGCAGTGCTAGACCGCCCAACACCGGGACAGAGACGCTGAATCAGCCCCAGCATTTT.

This clonotype was recorded a few times. CDR3 sequence: CASSPRTGSSYEQYV. The CDR3 DNA follows: TGTGCCAGCAGCCCCCGGACGGGGAGCTCCTACGAGCAGTACGTC. The rearrangement uses TRBV7-4 and TRBJ2-7, with D perhaps matching TRBD2 (5 bases). Trimming took 5 bases from V and 0 from J, leaving 14 bases between them. The CDR3 consists of 15 residues. Looked up from germline, CDR1 is SGHVT and CDR2 is SQSDAQ.

The genes are TRBV18 and TRBJ2-6; no firm D call. V was trimmed by 3 bases and J by 0 bases, leaving 15 bases between them. Germline V CDR1 and CDR2: KGHSH, LQKENI. This CDR3 spans 18 amino acids. CDR3 sequence: CASSPLITPSSGANVLTF. The DNA of the CDR3 is TGTGCCAGCTCACCTTTAATCACCCCGAGCTCTGGGGCCAACGTCCTGACTTTC.

This clonotype turned up a few times. The V gene is TRBV10-3, the J gene TRBJ2-2; D is perhaps TRBD1 (6 bases). Looked up from germline, CDR1 is ENHRY and CDR2 is SYGVKD. Trimming shortened V by 5 bases and J by 3 bases, and 13 bases separated the two germline ends. The CDR3 is 15 residues long. CDR3 protein: CAISNTGWDTGELFF. In DNA, the CDR3 is TGTGCCATCAGTAATACAGGGTGGGACACCGGGGAGCTGTTTTTT.

This rearrangement joins TRBV24-1 to TRBJ2-2; no clear D. This CDR3 has 12 residues. Germline-derived CDR1 and CDR2 are KGHDR and SFDVKD. The V end was cut by 5 bases, the J end by 3 bases, with 3 bases between. For the CDR3, the DNA is TGTGCCACCAGTGTCGACACCGGGGAGCTGTTTTTT. Translated, it gives CATSVDTGELFF.

The sample holds a few counts of this clonotype. The chain joins TRBV29-1 to TRBJ2-7, with 7 nucleotides matching TRBD1. The CDR3 sequence is 14 residues long. J was trimmed by 4 bases and V by 4 bases; bases with no gene match: 10. Looked up from germline, CDR1 is SQVTM and CDR2 is ANQGSEA. The CDR3 region is CSVVKQGHPYEQYV. CDR3 coding DNA: TGCAGCGTTGTAAAACAGGGGCATCCGTACGAGCAGTACGTC.

This clonotype was recorded many times. This chain links TRBV7-2 with TRBJ1-1; perhaps TRBD1 as D (5 bases). This CDR3 region has 13 residues. V was trimmed by 4 bases and J by 1 base, leaving 7 bases between them. Looked up from germline, CDR1 is SGHTA and CDR2 is FQGNSA. In DNA, the CDR3 is TGTGCCAGCAGCTCCGGGACGAACACTGAAGCTTTCTTT. Amino acids: CASSSGTNTEAFF. Full variable domain (outside the CDR3, taken from reference TRBV7-2 and TRBJ1-1): GAGVSQSPSNKVTEKGKDVELRCDPISGHTALYWYRQSLGQGLEFLIYFQGNSAPDKSGLPSDRFSAERTGGSVSTLTIQRTQQEDSAVYLCASSSGTNTEAFFGQGTRLTVV.

This clonotype was seen more than once but under ten times. This sequence joins TRBV10-1 and TRBJ2-2; 7 bases agree with TRBD1. V was pared by 9 bases and J by 3 bases, with 7 bases of the junction left unmatched. The CDR3 loop spans 14 amino acids. CDR1 is WNHNN, CDR2 SYGVQD, per germline (reference sequence). The CDR3: CASPGQTYTGELFF. The CDR3 DNA follows: TGCGCCAGTCCGGGACAGACCTACACCGGGGAGCTGTTTTTT.

As for this clonotype: Compared with germline, one end of the junction differs, possibly owing to a read error. The chain is built from TRBV5-1 and TRBJ2-5; D is possibly TRBD1 (6 bases). The germline CDR1 and CDR2 sequences are SGHRS and YFSETQ. This CDR3 contains 15 residues. CDR3 loop: CASSLGARDQETQYF. DNA for the CDR3: TGCGCCAGCAGTTTGGGGGCGCGGGACCAAGAGACCCAGTACTTC.

This sequence joins TRBV4-1 and TRBJ1-1; maybe TRBD1 (6 bases). In germline, CDR1 is MGHRA, CDR2 YSYEKL. The CDR3 is made up of 15 amino acids. Trimming stripped 2 bases from V and 1 base from J, with 11 bases between. CDR3: CASSQITGKNTEAFF. The CDR3 nucleotides read TGCGCCAGCAGCCAAATCACAGGGAAGAACACTGAAGCTTTCTTT.

This clonotype showed up just a few times. The chain recombines TRBV20-1 with TRBJ1-1; D call uncertain. The CDR3 is 12 amino acids. Germline V lookup: CDR1 DFQATT, CDR2 SNEGSKA (reference sequence). The V and J ends lost 7 bases and 5 bases respectively, with 14 bases between them. The CDR3 DNA sequence: TGCAGTGGCGGACGGGTTGGGACTGAAGCTTTCTTT. Its translation is CSGGRVGTEAFF.